This T cell receptor beta chain was captured by sequencing in a study of T-cell memory formation after mild COVID-19. Study summary: Clustering of TCRs was largely donor specific.

General study results and limits: Whether second-wave clones peaking at day 37 were SARS-CoV-2 specific went unconfirmed.

5'RACE with constant-segment primers yielded barcoded, UMI-tagged TCR alpha and TCR beta cDNA libraries. MiXCR, applied by TCRdb to the 5' RACE reads, yields one record per CDR3 protein. The table lists about 560,000 distinct CDR3 sequences, around a sixth of them singletons. This clonotype was found a few times. What it recognizes is unknown. The sequence derives from an adult woman who had mild COVID-19 (a few samples of this study predate the infection). Cell type and time point are not known. The sequenced sample was PBMCs or a T cell subset sorted from them (not recorded which).

DNA for the CDR3: TGTGCCAGCAGCCCAAACCCAGGCGTCCAGGGTGTGCAGTTCTTC. Its protein is CASSPNPGVQGVQFF. The chain carries TRBV7-6 and TRBJ2-1, with D possibly being TRBD1 (5 bases). Germline V gene lookup returns CDR1 SGHVS and CDR2 FNYEAQ. Trimming removed 5 bases from V and 12 bases from J, with 23 bases in between. This CDR3 has 15 residues.